This record looks at one T cell receptor beta chain sequence and its context. The junction had 0 bases not matched to a gene; V was cut back by 2 bases and J by 3 bases. Germline V gene lookup returns CDR1 MNHEY and CDR2 SVGAGI. The CDR3 spans 13 residues. The data derive from a study of blood T cell repertoires in COVID-19. Study overall: The United States, Italy and Spain provided the acute and convalescent COVID-19 samples.

Profiled with immunoSEQ multiplex PCR; TCRdb holds only in-frame clones, not every one. The profile shows approximately 250,000 clones, 70% to 85% of them singletons. Ages ranged from roughly 18 to 95 years, with residence in approximately 25 US areas. In Cohort 3, a recovered donor had either two negative PCRs, clearance, or symptom resolution. This clonotype was sampled from a man in his forties or fifties who had recovered from COVID-19. The sample taken for sequencing was PBMCs or T cells enriched from blood (not recorded which). The V call is TRBV6-5, the J call TRBJ2-5, with 7 bases lining up with TRBD1. The CDR3 is CASSYGQEETQYF. The CDR3 DNA is TGTGCCAGCAGTTACGGACAGGAAGAGACCCAGTACTTC.